This is a list of T cell receptor beta chains from one sample in a study of shared clonotypes between healthy human individuals. This table comes from immunoSEQ multiplex PCR, and its TCRdb copy is limited to in-frame clones, with some not included. The sample holds about 600,000 clones, roughly 97% seen once. Specimen: naive CD4+ T cells sorted from blood. Every receptor here comes from a woman aged 25 to 45 in good health. CDR3s include the opening cysteine and the closing phenylalanine or tryptophan. D genes are given only for firm matches. Clone size is stated in some rows and not others, as once, few, many or a class when expanded.

v_gene	abundance	j_gene	d_gene	CDR3aa	CDR3nt
TRBV11-2	NA	TRBJ2-5	TRBD1	CASSPLGQVTQETQYF	TGTGCCAGCAGCCCCCTGGGACAGGTCACCCAAGAGACCCAGTACTTC
TRBV11-3	NA	TRBJ2-7	NA	CASSLAPSYEQYF	TGTGCCAGCAGCTTAGCCCCGTCCTACGAGCAGTACTTC
TRBV5-1	NA	TRBJ2-3	TRBD2	CASSYTFYSGTSTDTQYF	TGCGCCAGCAGCTATACTTTCTATAGCGGGACCAGCACAGATACGCAGTATTTT
TRBV18	NA	TRBJ2-1	TRBD1	CASSPPGQGHNEQFF	TGTGCCAGCTCACCTCCGGGACAGGGCCACAATGAGCAGTTCTTC
TRBV7-7	NA	TRBJ2-2	NA	CASSLSGSSDTGELFF	TGTGCCAGCAGCTTATCGGGCAGCTCTGACACCGGGGAGCTGTTTTTT
TRBV19	NA	TRBJ2-3	NA	CASRQVNTDTQYF	TGTGCCTCAAGACAGGTTAACACCGATACGCAGTATTTT
TRBV6-6	NA	TRBJ2-1	NA	CASGSETNEQFF	TGTGCCAGCGGGAGCGAAACCAATGAGCAGTTCTTC
TRBV5-4	NA	TRBJ2-3	TRBD2	CASSSGLAGGAGRATQYF	TGTGCCAGCAGCTCGGGACTAGCGGGAGGGGCCGGCCGTGCTACGCAGTATTTT
TRBV6-6	NA	TRBJ1-5	NA	CASRPTGSNQPQHF	TGTGCCAGCAGACCAACGGGGAGCAATCAGCCCCAGCATTTT
TRBV30	NA	TRBJ1-1	NA	CAYGRGSTSNTEAFF	TGTGCCTATGGACGGGGATCTACTTCGAACACTGAAGCTTTCTTT
TRBV29-1	NA	TRBJ2-1	TRBD2	CTGGGAGGLGNEQFF	TGCACCGGCGGGGGGGCGGGAGGTCTGGGCAATGAGCAGTTCTTC
TRBV6-5	once	TRBJ1-1	NA	CASSYRRRNTEAFF	TGTGCCAGCAGTTACAGGAGGAGGAACACTGAAGCTTTCTTT
TRBV27	NA	TRBJ2-4	NA	CASSLGEPLAKNIQYF	TGTGCCAGCAGTTTAGGGGAGCCTTTAGCCAAAAACATTCAGTACTTC
TRBV9	NA	TRBJ2-3	NA	CASSVAWGFTDTQYF	TGTGCCAGCAGCGTAGCGTGGGGGTTTACAGATACGCAGTATTTT
TRBV11-2	NA	TRBJ2-7	NA	CASSPGIAESPKQYF	TGTGCCAGCAGCCCAGGAATTGCGGAGAGTCCTAAGCAGTACTTC
TRBV25-1	NA	TRBJ2-1	NA	CASSDSGGSYNEQFF	TGTGCCAGCAGTGACAGCGGAGGCTCCTACAATGAGCAGTTCTTC
TRBV29-1	NA	TRBJ2-3	TRBD2	CSVETSGSSTDTQYF	TGCAGCGTTGAGACTAGCGGGAGTAGCACAGATACGCAGTATTTT
TRBV7-9	NA	TRBJ1-2	NA	CASSPLDGYTF	TGTGCCAGCAGCCCCTTGGATGGCTACACCTTC
TRBV7-2	NA	TRBJ1-3	NA	CASSFPGGGVGNTIYF	TGTGCCAGCAGCTTTCCTGGCGGCGGGGTTGGAAACACCATATATTTT
TRBV6-6	NA	TRBJ2-3	NA	CASSPTTDTQYF	TGTGCCAGCAGCCCTACTACAGATACGCAGTATTTT
TRBV13	NA	TRBJ2-7	TRBD2	CASSLSGTTYEQYF	TGTGCCAGCAGCTTGTCAGGGACTACCTACGAGCAGTACTTC
TRBV28	NA	TRBJ2-7	NA	CASSQVPYEQYF	TGTGCCAGCAGTCAAGTCCCCTACGAGCAGTACTTC
TRBV28	once	TRBJ1-2	NA	CASSFLGTYGYTF	TGTGCCAGCAGTTTCTTGGGGACCTATGGCTACACCTTC
TRBV7-9	NA	TRBJ1-2	NA	CASSLGPGDYGYTF	TGTGCCAGCAGCTTAGGGCCAGGAGACTATGGCTACACCTTC
TRBV2	NA	TRBJ2-6	NA	CAGGGSGANVLTF	TGTGCCGGAGGGGGGTCTGGGGCCAACGTCCTGACTTTC
TRBV6-1	NA	TRBJ1-1	NA	CASSEMSGVNTEAFF	TGTGCCAGCAGTGAAATGTCAGGGGTCAACACTGAAGCTTTCTTT
TRBV21-1	NA	TRBJ1-4	NA	CASSKVRTGHEKLFF	TGTGCCAGCAGCAAAGTACGGACAGGACATGAAAAACTGTTTTTT
TRBV30	NA	TRBJ1-5	NA	CAWSGTGNQPQHF	TGTGCCTGGAGTGGGACAGGCAATCAGCCCCAGCATTTT
TRBV5-8	NA	TRBJ1-5	NA	CASSLLESSSSNQPQHF	TGTGCCAGCAGCTTGTTGGAGTCTTCCAGTAGCAATCAGCCCCAGCATTTT
TRBV28	once	TRBJ2-5	NA	CASEVGRFEETQYF	TGTGCCAGTGAGGTGGGGCGTTTTGAAGAGACCCAGTACTTC
TRBV5-1	few	TRBJ2-7	NA	CASSLPGTYEQYF	TGCGCCAGCAGCTTGCCAGGGACCTACGAGCAGTACTTC
TRBV19	NA	TRBJ1-5	NA	CASSITSRGSNQPQHF	TGTGCCAGTAGTATAACCAGCAGAGGGAGCAATCAGCCCCAGCATTTT
TRBV28	NA	TRBJ1-1	NA	CASSLGKRGGRDTEAFF	TGTGCCAGCAGTTTAGGGAAGAGGGGTGGGCGGGACACTGAAGCTTTCTTT
TRBV19	NA	TRBJ2-1	TRBD2	CASSLLGLAESNEQFF	TGTGCCAGTAGTTTACTTGGACTAGCGGAGTCCAATGAGCAGTTCTTC
TRBV7-2	NA	TRBJ2-7	TRBD2	CASTSSGINRQYF	TGTGCCAGCACCTCTAGCGGCATCAACAGGCAGTACTTC
TRBV29-1	NA	TRBJ1-2	NA	CSVRSHNYGYTF	TGCAGCGTTCGGTCACATAACTATGGCTACACCTTC
TRBV28	NA	TRBJ2-7	NA	CASSLPFRSQNEQYF	TGTGCCAGCAGTCTCCCTTTTCGGAGTCAAAACGAGCAGTACTTC
TRBV11-2	once	TRBJ2-4	TRBD1	CASGEGAITHLAKNIQYF	TGTGCCAGCGGAGAGGGGGCGATCACCCATCTAGCCAAAAACATTCAGTACTTC
TRBV19	NA	TRBJ1-1	TRBD1	CASSRTGVNTEAFF	TGTGCCAGTAGTCGGACAGGGGTGAACACTGAAGCTTTCTTT